These 30 T cell receptor beta chains were all obtained from the same sample, sequenced in a study of control samples from healthy donors and cancer patients. Libraries were prepared by immunoSEQ multiplex PCR; TCRdb keeps only in-frame clonotypes and omits some of them. The table shows over 100,000 clones, with about nine tenths occurring only once. The sequenced sample was blood. These receptors originate from a man between 35 and 55 years old in good health.

With regard to this clone: The junction and the germline gene differ at one end; a read error may be behind it. The V gene is TRBV11-3, the J gene TRBJ2-7; D is possibly TRBD1 (5 bases). The CDR3 spans 12 residues. Germline lookup yields CDR1 SGHNT and CDR2 YENEEA. As DNA, the CDR3 is TGTGCCAGCAGCCTAGAGAGACAGCGACAGTACTTC. Residues: CASSLERQRQYF.

This chain links TRBV6-2 or TRBV6-3 with TRBJ1-2; maybe TRBD1 (5 bases). V was pared by 4 bases and J by 8 bases, with 14 bases between. The CDR3 has 13 amino acids. From germline, CDR1 is MNHEY and CDR2 SVGEGT. The CDR3 sequence is CASSSPLGAGYTF. DNA for the CDR3: TGTGCCAGCAGTTCGCCCCTAGGGGCGGGCTACACCTTC.

The J gene is TRBJ2-3, the V gene TRBV18; D is tentatively TRBD1 or TRBD2 (6 bases each). In germline, CDR1 is KGHSH, CDR2 LQKENI. The V end was cut by 2 bases, the J end by 6 bases, with 12 bases between. This CDR3 is 14 amino acids long. CDR3: CASSPDRREDTQYF. The CDR3 DNA reads as TGTGCCAGCTCACCAGACAGGAGGGAGGATACGCAGTATTTT.

J is TRBJ2-7 and V is TRBV18; 8 bases match TRBD1. This CDR3 has 14 residues. The germline gives CDR1 KGHSH, CDR2 LQKENI. V shed 3 bases, J shed 1 base, and the junction held 2 bases outside the gene matches. CDR3 protein: CASSPDRASYEQYF. Here the CDR3 DNA reads TGTGCCAGCTCACCGGACAGGGCGTCCTACGAGCAGTACTTC.

The chain has TRBV3-1 (or the pseudogene TRBV3-2) and TRBJ2-2; TRBD1 aligns across 10 bases. The CDR3 is made up of 16 amino acids. CDR1 LGHDT and CDR2 YNNKEL come from the germline V gene (reference sequence). V lost 1 base, J lost 7 bases, and 6 bases stayed unmatched. The CDR3 region is CASSQGRDRGYGELFF. CDR3 DNA: TGTGCCAGCAGCCAAGGCAGGGACAGGGGTTACGGGGAGCTGTTTTTT.

The table lists this clone with a count of one. The chain is built from TRBV18 and TRBJ1-1; 9 positions match TRBD1. CDR3 size: 14 residues. With V trimmed by 4 bases and J by 4 bases, 4 bases remained unmatched. The germline CDR1 and CDR2 sequences are KGHSH and LQKENI. The CDR3 DNA follows: TGTGCCAGCTCACAACAGGGGGCGGGCACTGAAGCTTTCTTT. Translating it yields CASSQQGAGTEAFF.

The V gene is TRBV6-5, the J gene TRBJ2-3; 13 bases fit TRBD2. There are 16 residues in the CDR3. The V gene's germline CDR1 is MNHEY and CDR2 SVGAGI. V lost 0 bases, J lost 7 bases, and 4 bases stayed unmatched. The CDR3 DNA reads TGTGCCAGCAGTTACTCGAAACTAGCGGGGGGGCATACGCAGTATTTT. Protein product: CASSYSKLAGGHTQYF.

V usage is TRBV7-2 and J usage is TRBJ2-5, with D maybe TRBD2 (7 bases). There are 15 residues in the CDR3. Trimming stripped 3 bases from V and 5 bases from J, with 16 bases between. Germline V lookup: CDR1 SGHTA, CDR2 FQGNSA. The CDR3 nucleotides read TGTGCCAGCAGCTTTCGGCGGGGGCTAGTCGAGACCCAGTACTTC. This codes for CASSFRRGLVETQYF.

The rearrangement links TRBV29-1 to TRBJ2-7; D is possibly TRBD1 (6 bases). Trimming pared 7 bases from V and 0 bases from J, leaving 13 bases between. CDR3 length: 13 residues. Germline CDR1 SQVTM, CDR2 ANQGSEA. CDR3 sequence reads: CSAVTGDSYEQYF. The DNA of the CDR3 is TGCAGCGCGGTGACAGGCGACTCCTACGAGCAGTACTTC.

This chain links TRBV6-5 with TRBJ2-3; 7 positions agree with TRBD1. CDR1 is MNHEY and CDR2 is SVGAGI in the germline V gene. V lost 8 bases and J lost 6; bases outside the gene matches: 14. The CDR3 is 15 amino acids. CDR3 amino acids: CASLEERGRRDTQYF. The CDR3 region has the DNA TGTGCCAGCCTCGAGGAAAGGGGGCGTCGGGATACGCAGTATTTT.

The chain is built from TRBV7-3 and TRBJ1-1; 9 bases match TRBD1. The CDR3 is 15 residues long. V was pared by 0 bases and J by 5 bases, with 4 bases of the junction left unmatched. Germline CDR1 and CDR2: SGHTA and FQGTGA. The DNA for the CDR3 is TGTGCCAGCAGCTTAACGGGACAGGGAGAAACTGAAGCTTTCTTT. Amino acids: CASSLTGQGETEAFF.

The V gene is TRBV19, the J gene TRBJ1-2, with TRBD1 matching 8 bases. Germline V gene lookup returns CDR1 LNHDA and CDR2 SQIVND (reference sequence). The V gene end was trimmed by 3 bases and the J gene end by 4 bases; junction bases not matched to a gene: 4. This CDR3 is built from 14 residues. The CDR3 DNA reads as TGTGCCAGTAGTATTTTGACAGGGGCCTATGGCTACACCTTC. This gives the protein CASSILTGAYGYTF.

This clone was recorded at least ten times. The chain links TRBV7-2 to TRBJ1-3; no clear D gene. V lost 0 bases and J lost 0, with 9 bases in between. Germline-derived CDR1 and CDR2 are SGHTA and FQGNSA. The CDR3 has 16 residues. This CDR3 is CASSLAYISSGNTIYF. The CDR3 region has the DNA TGTGCCAGCAGCTTAGCCTACATCAGCTCTGGAAACACCATATATTTT. Filled out from reference TRBV7-2 and TRBJ1-3, the complete variable domain reads GAGVSQSPSNKVTEKGKDVELRCDPISGHTALYWYRQSLGQGLEFLIYFQGNSAPDKSGLPSDRFSAERTGGSVSTLTIQRTQQEDSAVYLCASSLAYISSGNTIYFGEGSWLTVV.

The J gene is TRBJ1-1, the V gene TRBV5-1; tentative D call: TRBD1 (6 bases). The CDR3 covers 13 residues. Looked up from germline, CDR1 is SGHRS and CDR2 is YFSETQ. The V end was cut by 0 bases, the J end by 5 bases, with 8 bases between. The CDR3 reads CASSLGGRTEAFF. The CDR3 DNA is TGCGCCAGCAGCTTGGGGGGGCGAACTGAAGCTTTCTTT. The full variable domain, in which reference TRBV5-1 and TRBJ1-1 provide the parts outside the CDR3, is KAGVTQTPRYLIKTRGQQVTLSCSPISGHRSVSWYQQTPGQGLQFLFEYFSETQRNKGNFPGRFSGRQFSNSRSEMNVSTLELGDSALYLCASSLGGRTEAFFGQGTRLTVV.

The chain joins TRBV3-1 (or the pseudogene TRBV3-2) to TRBJ2-7, with D unresolved. Germline V gene lookup returns CDR1 LGHDT and CDR2 YNNKEL (reference sequence). V shed 1 base and J shed 9 bases, with 7 bases lying between them. The CDR3 is made up of 11 amino acids. The CDR3 nucleotides read TGTGCCAGCAGCCAAGGCGGCGGGCAGTACTTC. Its translation: CASSQGGGQYF.

The chain combines TRBV7-2 with TRBJ1-2; 10 bases map to TRBD1. Per germline, CDR1 SGHTA and CDR2 FQGNSA. The V gene end was trimmed by 1 base and the J gene end by 7 bases; junction bases not matched to a gene: 3. This CDR3 is 14 amino acids long. CDR3 residues: CASSLEDRGVGYTF. CDR3 nucleotides: TGTGCCAGCAGCTTAGAGGACAGGGGGGTTGGCTACACCTTC.

In its sample, this clone was seen once. V usage is TRBV18 and J usage is TRBJ1-1; TRBD1 matches 9 bases. V lost 3 bases to trimming and J lost 10 bases; unmatched junction nucleotides: 21. Germline CDR1 and CDR2: KGHSH and LQKENI. This CDR3 is built from 18 residues. Here the CDR3 DNA reads TGTGCCAGCTCACCGGGGACAGGGATTGGCACTCGCCTTTCGGGAGCTTTCTTT. It translates to CASSPGTGIGTRLSGAFF. The full variable domain, with the rest looked up from reference TRBV18 and TRBJ1-1, is NAGVMQNPRHLVRRRGQEARLRCSPMKGHSHVYWYRQLPEEGLKFMVYLQKENIIDESGMPKERFSAEFPKEGPSILRIQQVVRGDSAAYFCASSPGTGIGTRLSGAFFGQGTRLTVV.

This clone was seen more than once but under ten times. The J gene is TRBJ1-2, the V gene TRBV7-3; the match to TRBD1 covers 7 bases. The CDR3 is 16 amino acids. V was pared by 2 bases and J by 5 bases, with 11 bases of the junction left unmatched. CDR1 SGHTA and CDR2 FQGTGA come from the germline V gene. The CDR3 sequence is CASSLGPDRVEYGYTF. The DNA for the CDR3 is TGTGCCAGCAGCTTAGGTCCCGACAGGGTGGAGTATGGCTACACCTTC.

The chain joins TRBV6-5 to TRBJ1-1; 10 bases agree with TRBD1. This CDR3 contains 15 residues. V shed 7 bases and J 1 base; nucleotides not matched to a gene: 6. Looked up from germline, CDR1 is MNHEY and CDR2 is SVGAGI. The CDR3 sequence: CASTSGTGENTEAFF. The CDR3 DNA reads as TGTGCCAGCACCTCCGGGACAGGGGAGAACACTGAAGCTTTCTTT.

The rearrangement links TRBV6-4 to TRBJ1-2; weak D call: TRBD1 (5 bases). Germline V gene sequence: CDR1 MRHNA, CDR2 SNTAGT. The V gene lost 0 bases and the J gene lost 8 bases, with 13 bases spanning the gap. This CDR3 is built from 14 residues. Here the CDR3 reads CASSDSGERDGYTF. CDR3 in DNA: TGTGCCAGCAGTGACTCGGGGGAGAGGGACGGCTACACCTTC.

The rearrangement links TRBV7-8 to TRBJ1-5, with 8 bases identical to TRBD1. CDR1 and CDR2 (germline): SGHVS, FQNEAQ. Losses at the gene ends were 8 bases for V and 4 bases for J; bases not matched to a gene: 4. The CDR3 totals 13 residues. CDR3 nucleotides: TGTGCCAGCGGACAGGGCCAAAATCAGCCCCAGCATTTT. Amino acid sequence: CASGQGQNQPQHF.

A word on this clone: This specimen includes other DNA sequences encoding the same CDR3. J is TRBJ1-2 and V is TRBV6-5; 10 bases map to TRBD1. The CDR3 runs to 16 residues. V lost 2 bases, J lost 5 bases, and 8 bases stayed unmatched. Germline CDR1 MNHEY, CDR2 SVGAGI. The CDR3 region has the DNA TGTGCCAGCAGTTACATCCGGACAGGGGGTAGTTATGGCTACACCTTC. It codes for CASSYIRTGGSYGYTF.

This chain's CDR3 is CASSLASGLNTGELFF. CDR3 bases: TGTGCCAGCAGCTTAGCTAGCGGGCTGAACACCGGGGAGCTGTTTTTT. V gene TRBV7-7 combines with J gene TRBJ2-2; 7 bases are shared with TRBD2. The CDR3 sequence is 16 residues long. Germline loops: CDR1 SSHAT, CDR2 FNYEAQ (reference sequence). The V and J ends lost 0 bases and 1 base, in that order; junction bases with no gene match: 2. Together with reference TRBV7-7 and TRBJ2-2, the CDR3 gives the full variable domain: GAGVSQSPRYKVTKRGQDVTLRCDPISSHATLYWYQQALGQGPEFLTYFNYEAQPDKSGLPSDRFSAERPEGSISTLTIQRTEQRDSAMYRCASSLASGLNTGELFFGEGSRLTVL.

The V gene is TRBV7-2, the J gene TRBJ2-7, with TRBD1 identical over 11 bases. Germline V CDR1 and CDR2: SGHTA, FQGNSA. V lost 5 bases, J lost 4 bases, and 4 bases stayed unmatched. The CDR3 loop spans 14 amino acids. The CDR3: CASSKDRGQYEQYF. The CDR3 DNA sequence: TGTGCCAGCAGCAAGGACAGGGGGCAATACGAGCAGTACTTC.

The gene calls are TRBV9 and TRBJ2-3; 7 bases agree with TRBD1. The germline CDR1 and CDR2 sequences are SGDLS and YYNGEE. The length of the CDR3 is 14 residues. J was trimmed by 0 bases and V by 3 bases; bases with no gene match: 1. As DNA, the CDR3 is TGTGCCAGCAGCGGGGGACAGAGCACAGATACGCAGTATTTT. It codes for CASSGGQSTDTQYF. The whole variable domain, filled in from reference TRBV9 and TRBJ2-3, reads DSGVTQTPKHLITATGQRVTLRCSPRSGDLSVYWYQQSLDQGLQFLIQYYNGEERAKGNILERFSAQQFPDLHSELNLSSLELGDSALYFCASSGGQSTDTQYFGPGTRLTVL.

The rearrangement links TRBV12-3 or TRBV12-4 to TRBJ2-3, with 7 bases that match TRBD2. Trimming cost V 5 bases and J 9 bases; bases outside gene matches: 5. The CDR3 runs to 12 residues. CDR3: CASSPGAGTQYF. CDR3 DNA: TGTGCCAGCAGTCCCGGAGCGGGGACGCAGTATTTT.

The genes are TRBV2 and TRBJ2-2; tentatively, D is TRBD2 (6 bases). Trimming took off 0 bases at V and 1 base at J, with 6 bases between the two ends. CDR1 and CDR2 from the germline V gene are SNHLY and FYNNEI. The CDR3 is made up of 15 amino acids. The CDR3 coding sequence is TGTGCCAGCAGTGAAGCGGGGGGGAACACCGGGGAGCTGTTTTTT. Residues: CASSEAGGNTGELFF.

The CDR3 loop is CASSMSGDTEAFF. As DNA, the CDR3 is TGTGCCAGTAGTATGTCAGGGGACACTGAAGCTTTCTTT. The V gene is TRBV19, the J gene TRBJ1-1; weak D call: TRBD1 (6 bases). The germline V gene has CDR1 LNHDA and CDR2 SQIVND (reference sequence). V was clipped by 3 bases and J by 3 bases, with 8 bases between them. The CDR3 covers 13 residues.

This clone was seen once. V and J are TRBV7-2 and TRBJ2-5, with unresolved D. This CDR3 comprises 15 residues. V was pared by 1 base and J by 2 bases, with 11 bases between. CDR1 and CDR2 (germline): SGHTA, FQGNSA. The CDR3 bases are TGTGCCAGCAGCTTAGTGGGCAGGTCTCAAGAGACCCAGTACTTC. It translates to CASSLVGRSQETQYF.

This rearrangement joins TRBV5-1 to TRBJ2-5; the D gene is possibly TRBD1 (6 bases). The CDR3 sequence is 13 residues long. Germline V CDR1 and CDR2: SGHRS, YFSETQ. Trimming pared 8 bases from V and 5 bases from J, leaving 16 bases between. The CDR3 here is CASTTGFGETQYF. The CDR3 coding sequence is TGCGCCAGTACTACAGGGTTCGGCGAGACCCAGTACTTC. The variable domain in full, completed from reference TRBV5-1 and TRBJ2-5, reads KAGVTQTPRYLIKTRGQQVTLSCSPISGHRSVSWYQQTPGQGLQFLFEYFSETQRNKGNFPGRFSGRQFSNSRSEMNVSTLELGDSALYLCASTTGFGETQYFGPGTRLLVL.